This is a list of T cell receptor beta chains from one sample in a study of ipilimumab plus nivolumab after autologous stem cell transplantation. Repertoires were generated with immunoSEQ multiplex PCR, while TCRdb's copy carries only in-frame clones and drops some. The sample contains fewer than 95,000 clones, around 80% of which appear only once. Specimen: PBMCs, collected in a trial of ipilimumab plus nivolumab as post-transplant consolidation. Every receptor here comes from a male donor with diffuse large B-cell lymphoma. CDR3s include the opening cysteine and the closing phenylalanine or tryptophan. A D gene is named only where the DNA matches it firmly. Expanded clones are given a class, and other clones once, few, many or no size at all.

CDR3 protein | CDR3 DNA | V gene | clone size | J gene | D gene
CSWRDTEAFF | TGCAGCTGGAGGGACACTGAAGCTTTCTTT | TRBV29-1 | few | TRBJ1-1 | .
CASSPRITGELFF | TGTGCCAGCAGCCCAAGAATAACCGGGGAGCTGTTTTTT | TRBV7-2 | . | TRBJ2-2 | .
CASSARASLSTDTQYF | TGTGCCAGCAGCGCAAGAGCTAGCCTAAGCACAGATACGCAGTATTTT | TRBV7-9 | . | TRBJ2-3 | .
CASSDYGGPYEQYF | TGTGCCAGCAGTGACTACGGGGGCCCCTACGAGCAGTACTTC | TRBV6-1 | . | TRBJ2-7 | .
CASSETATGLNTEAFF | TGTGCCAGCAGTGAAACAGCTACGGGGCTGAACACTGAAGCTTTCTTT | TRBV6-4 | . | TRBJ1-1 | .
CASSYYGQGASYGYTF | TGTGCCAGCAGTTACTACGGACAGGGGGCTTCCTATGGCTACACCTTC | TRBV6-5 | . | TRBJ1-2 | TRBD1
CASSPDAGGGMNTEAFF | TGTGCCAGCTCACCGGACGCTGGGGGAGGCATGAACACTGAAGCTTTCTTT | TRBV18 | . | TRBJ1-1 | .
CSVEGWNTEAFF | TGCAGCGTTGAGGGGTGGAACACTGAAGCTTTCTTT | TRBV29-1 | few | TRBJ1-1 | .
CASRPPPGVPSTDTQYF | TGTGCCAGCAGGCCACCCCCAGGGGTCCCTAGCACAGATACGCAGTATTTT | TRBV27 | few | TRBJ2-3 | .
CASMRGYNQETQYF | TGTGCCAGCATGCGGGGGTACAACCAAGAGACCCAGTACTTC | TRBV2 | . | TRBJ2-5 | TRBD2
CASGYSNYGYTF | TGTGCTAGTGGTTACAGTAACTATGGCTACACCTTC | TRBV12-5 | . | TRBJ1-2 | .
CVTEVTNTGELFF | TGTGTGACTGAAGTCACGAACACCGGGGAGCTGTTTTTT | TRBV11-2 | . | TRBJ2-2 | .
CASSEGLEQYF | TGTGCCAGCAGTGAAGGGCTCGAGCAGTACTTC | TRBV6-1 | . | TRBJ2-7 | .
CASTPRGTARGYTF | TGTGCCAGCACCCCGAGGGGGACAGCGAGGGGCTACACCTTC | TRBV6-1 | many | TRBJ1-2 | TRBD1
CASSLVPTGQSYGYTF | TGTGCCAGCAGCTTAGTCCCGACAGGACAGAGCTATGGCTACACCTTC | TRBV7-2 | few | TRBJ1-2 | .
CASRRTSGDQETQYF | TGTGCCAGCAGAAGGACTAGCGGGGATCAAGAGACCCAGTACTTC | TRBV11-2 | once | TRBJ2-5 | TRBD2
CASSKTAGPSYEQYF | TGTGCCAGTAGCAAAACCGCAGGACCATCCTACGAGCAGTACTTC | TRBV19 | . | TRBJ2-7 | .
CAWAHSTGPNQPQHF | TGTGCCTGGGCGCATTCGACAGGGCCTAATCAGCCCCAGCATTTT | TRBV30 | . | TRBJ1-5 | TRBD1
CASSLGSGGATDTQYF | TGTGCCAGCAGCTTAGGAAGCGGGGGGGCCACAGATACGCAGTATTTT | TRBV7-2 | . | TRBJ2-3 | TRBD2
CASSRDWTSGGLNTQYF | TGTGCCAGCAGTCGAGATTGGACTAGCGGGGGGCTGAATACGCAGTATTTT | TRBV2 | . | TRBJ2-3 | TRBD2
CASSLVAGSDTEAFF | TGCGCCAGCAGCTTGGTCGCAGGGTCGGACACTGAAGCTTTCTTT | TRBV5-1 | . | TRBJ1-1 | .
CASRTTHLSDYGYTF | TGTGCCAGCAGAACAACCCACCTCTCCGACTATGGCTACACCTTC | TRBV5-6 | . | TRBJ1-2 | .
CASSPSAGGGETQYF | TGTGCTAGCAGCCCTTCGGCGGGTGGGGGAGAGACCCAGTACTTC | TRBV7-7 | . | TRBJ2-5 | .
CASSELAGGPGEQFF | TGTGCCAGTAGTGAACTAGCGGGGGGGCCGGGTGAGCAGTTCTTC | TRBV19 | . | TRBJ2-1 | TRBD2
CASSLDGDSYNEQFF | TGTGCCAGCAGCTTGGACGGGGACTCCTACAATGAGCAGTTCTTC | TRBV5-5 | . | TRBJ2-1 | .
CASSLENEAFF | TGCGCCAGCAGCTTGGAAAACGAAGCTTTCTTT | TRBV5-1 | few | TRBJ1-1 | .
CATSRDFQPQHF | TGTGCCACCAGCAGAGATTTTCAGCCCCAGCATTTT | TRBV15 | . | TRBJ1-5 | .
CASGPGGTGELFF | TGTGCCAGCGGCCCTGGGGGAACCGGGGAGCTGTTTTTT | TRBV11-2 | . | TRBJ2-2 | .
CSVGVSRVNYGYTF | TGCAGCGTAGGTGTTTCACGAGTTAACTATGGCTACACCTTC | TRBV29-1 | once | TRBJ1-2 | .
CASSTLHSATSEQYF | TGTGCCAGCAGCACCCTCCACTCAGCAACCTCCGAGCAGTACTTC | TRBV14 | . | TRBJ2-7 | .
CASIQLAHNEQFF | TGTGCCAGCATCCAACTAGCTCACAATGAGCAGTTCTTC | TRBV6-1 | . | TRBJ2-1 | .